The sequence of this T cell receptor beta chain was determined in a study of blood T cells in healthy people across ages. About the study: About one barcoded TCR beta cDNA was captured per two T cells.

A sample-barcoded 5' primer and a J-beta primer mix were used in a second PCR of about 7 to 11 cycles. TCRdb re-derived calls from the 5' RACE reads in MiXCR, one entry per CDR3 protein. The sample consists of about 1.1 million distinct CDR3 sequences, roughly two fifths of them appearing once. To note about this clonotype: Antigen specificity is unknown.

Healthy Caucasian individuals from Russia aged roughly 6 to 90 served as donors. Peripheral blood samples of approximately 10 milliliters were drawn from each donor. Study results and limitations: The long-lived group displayed more naive CD4+ cells, plus higher diversity, than the aged donors did.

Germline values: CDR1 SQVTM, CDR2 ANQGSEA. The CDR3 length is 15 residues. Losses at the gene ends were 5 bases for V and 0 bases for J; bases not matched to a gene: 3. The V gene is TRBV29-1, the J gene TRBJ2-6; TRBD1 aligns across 8 bases. The origin of this receptor is a man between 18 and 29 years old in good health. The specimen sequenced was blood. In nucleotides, the CDR3 is TGCAGCGTTCTGGGACAGGCCTCTGGGGCCAACGTCCTGACTTTC. This gives the protein CSVLGQASGANVLTF. Complete variable domain (other parts from reference TRBV29-1 and TRBJ2-6): SAVISQKPSRDICQRGTSLTIQCQVDSQVTMMFWYRQQPGQSLTLIATANQGSEATYESGFVIDKFPISRPNLTFSTLTVSNMSPEDSSIYLCSVLGQASGANVLTFGAGSRLTVL.